This is a list of T cell receptor beta chains from one sample in a study of blood T cell repertoires in COVID-19. The assay was immunoSEQ multiplex PCR, and TCRdb's table has in-frame clones only and misses some. The sample has just under 65,000 clones, more than 60% seen once. Material for sequencing was peripheral blood. The receptor set was obtained from a human donor in a cohort sampled during active COVID-19. Both conserved end residues are part of each CDR3. D genes are given only for firm matches. Size is stated for part of the rows, as once, few or many counts, or as a class when the clone is expanded.

j_call,clone_size,d_call,v_call,cdr3_aa,cdr3_nt
TRBJ2-2,few,.,TRBV6-5,CASSYSRTGELFF,TGTGCCAGCAGTTACTCTAGAACCGGGGAGCTGTTTTTT
TRBJ1-4,.,.,TRBV6-5,CASSYYRGNGLEKLFF,TGTGCCAGCAGTTACTATAGGGGGAATGGCCTGGAAAAACTGTTTTTT
TRBJ1-6,once,TRBD1,TRBV5-1,CASSLGGQEGSPLHF,TGCGCCAGCAGCTTGGGGGGACAGGAAGGTTCACCCCTCCACTTT
TRBJ1-1,.,.,TRBV29-1,CSVDRTGTEAFF,TGCAGCGTTGACAGGACTGGCACTGAAGCTTTCTTT
TRBJ2-3,.,.,TRBV19,CASSAGPGTTTDTQYF,TGTGCCAGTAGTGCGGGACCCGGGACCACCACAGATACGCAGTATTTT
TRBJ2-1,.,TRBD1,TRBV5-1,CASSSGQGQNEQFF,TGCGCCAGCAGCTCAGGACAGGGGCAAAATGAGCAGTTCTTC
TRBJ1-6,few,TRBD1,TRBV24-1,CATSEHHRGAGTYNSPLHF,TGTGCCACCAGTGAGCACCACAGGGGCGCCGGGACCTATAATTCACCCCTCCACTTT
TRBJ1-6,.,TRBD1,TRBV2,CASTGTGRNSPLHF,TGTGCCAGCACCGGGACAGGGCGAAATTCACCCCTCCACTTT
TRBJ2-5,.,.,TRBV27,CASRSPRAGKETQYF,TGTGCCAGCAGATCCCCCCGAGCAGGAAAAGAGACCCAGTACTTC
TRBJ1-2,.,.,TRBV3-1/TRBV3-2,CASSQATGVYGYTF,TGTGCCAGCAGCCAAGCGACGGGGGTCTATGGCTACACCTTC
TRBJ1-2,.,TRBD1,TRBV6-5,CASGDRGKPNYGYTF,TGTGCCAGCGGAGACAGGGGCAAACCTAACTATGGCTACACCTTC
TRBJ2-1,.,TRBD2,TRBV3-1/TRBV3-2,CASSQEPGLLANEQFF,TGTGCCAGCAGCCAAGAGCCGGGACTACTTGCCAATGAGCAGTTCTTC
TRBJ2-5,few,TRBD2,TRBV5-6,CASSLERGGVETQYF,TGTGCCAGCAGCTTGGAGCGGGGGGGCGTGGAGACCCAGTACTTC
TRBJ2-6,.,TRBD1,TRBV5-5,CASSLGEQGAPPGANVLTF,TGTGCCAGCAGCTTGGGGGAACAGGGGGCGCCCCCTGGGGCCAACGTCCTGACTTTC
TRBJ2-3,.,.,TRBV15,CATSRARAGDTQYF,TGTGCCACCAGCAGAGCGAGAGCTGGAGATACGCAGTATTTT
TRBJ1-6,.,.,TRBV3-1/TRBV3-2,CASSQDGASYNSPLHF,TGTGCCAGCAGCCAAGATGGGGCTTCCTATAATTCACCCCTCCACTTT
TRBJ2-4,.,.,TRBV27,CASSSSAKNIQYF,TGTGCCAGCAGTTCCTCGGCCAAAAACATTCAGTACTTC
TRBJ1-2,.,.,TRBV15,CATSRDPRGGYGYTF,TGTGCCACCAGCAGAGATCCTCGGGGAGGCTATGGCTACACCTTC
TRBJ1-1,.,.,TRBV2,CASTYRRDTEAFF,TGTGCCAGCACATATCGACGGGACACTGAAGCTTTCTTT
TRBJ2-7,.,.,TRBV11-3,CASSPGPSSYEQYF,TGTGCCAGCAGCCCAGGGCCATCCTCCTACGAGCAGTACTTC
TRBJ2-3,.,TRBD2,TRBV4-2,CASSQERSGGPSTDTQYF,TGTGCCAGCAGCCAAGAGCGGAGCGGGGGCCCAAGCACAGATACGCAGTATTTT
TRBJ2-3,once,TRBD2,TRBV7-3,CASSLRGGSTDTQYF,TGTGCCAGCAGCTTACGCGGGGGTAGCACAGATACGCAGTATTTT
TRBJ1-2,.,.,TRBV28,CASSAGAPGYTF,TGTGCCAGCAGTGCGGGGGCCCCGGGCTACACCTTC
TRBJ2-1,.,.,TRBV7-6,CASSPPRGNYNEQFF,TGTGCCAGCAGCCCCCCGCGGGGAAACTACAATGAGCAGTTCTTC
TRBJ1-6,.,.,TRBV3-1/TRBV3-2,CASSQAAGQSPLHF,TGTGCCAGCAGCCAGGCCGCAGGGCAATCACCCCTCCACTTT
TRBJ2-1,once,.,TRBV30,CAWSRGTLYNEQFF,TGTGCCTGGAGTAGGGGGACCCTCTACAATGAGCAGTTCTTC
TRBJ2-7,.,.,TRBV21-1,CASSSSYEQYF,TGTGCCAGCAGCTCGAGTTACGAGCAGTACTTC
TRBJ2-1,.,TRBD1,TRBV28,CASSTGAYNEQFF,TGTGCCAGCAGTACAGGGGCCTACAATGAGCAGTTCTTC
TRBJ1-6,.,.,TRBV28,CASSDRKGPYNSPLHF,TGTGCCAGCAGTGACAGAAAAGGACCGTATAATTCACCCCTCCACTTT
TRBJ2-7,few,.,TRBV6-5,CASSYQPGLGEQYF,TGTGCCAGCAGTTACCAACCGGGTTTGGGCGAGCAGTACTTC
TRBJ1-6,.,TRBD1,TRBV7-8,CASSQPGQGPSPLHF,TGTGCCAGCAGTCAACCGGGACAGGGACCTTCACCCCTCCACTTT
TRBJ2-5,.,TRBD2,TRBV7-2,CASSLGASGGHQETQYF,TGTGCCAGCAGCTTAGGGGCTAGCGGGGGCCATCAAGAGACCCAGTACTTC
TRBJ1-4,few,TRBD1,TRBV19,CASRFKGQGASGEKLFF,TGTGCCAGTAGATTCAAGGGACAGGGGGCTTCCGGTGAAAAACTGTTTTTT
TRBJ1-2,.,TRBD1,TRBV24-1,CATSDRTGTGRYTF,TGTGCCACCAGTGATAGGACCGGGACAGGTCGCTACACCTTC
TRBJ2-5,.,.,TRBV7-6,CASSRRGQETQYF,TGTGCCAGCAGCCGTAGGGGACAAGAGACCCAGTACTTC
TRBJ1-4,.,TRBD1,TRBV3-1/TRBV3-2,CASSSGGFEEKLFF,TGTGCCAGCAGCTCAGGGGGGTTTGAAGAAAAACTGTTTTTT
TRBJ1-6,.,TRBD1,TRBV13,CASSPGQGLDNSPLHF,TGTGCCAGCAGCCCCGGACAGGGTTTAGATAATTCACCCCTCCACTTT
TRBJ2-3,.,TRBD2,TRBV5-1,CASSTDSSGGRTDTQYF,TGCGCCAGCAGCACCGATTCTAGCGGGGGGCGCACAGATACGCAGTATTTT
TRBJ2-7,.,.,TRBV6-5,CASSLARGPYEQYF,TGTGCCAGCAGTCTAGCCCGAGGCCCCTACGAGCAGTACTTC
TRBJ2-5,.,.,TRBV5-1,CASSSGKETQYF,TGCGCCAGCAGTTCGGGAAAAGAGACCCAGTACTTC
TRBJ2-3,.,.,TRBV7-2,CASSPLSGSTDTQYF,TGTGCCAGCAGCCCCCTGAGCGGAAGCACAGATACGCAGTATTTT
TRBJ1-2,.,.,TRBV4-3,CASSQDRHRPNYGYTF,TGCGCCAGCAGCCAAGACCGCCACAGACCTAACTATGGCTACACCTTC
TRBJ1-5,.,TRBD1,TRBV10-3,CAISESNRGQVGNQPQHF,TGTGCCATCAGTGAGTCCAATAGGGGGCAAGTTGGCAATCAGCCCCAGCATTTT
TRBJ2-5,.,TRBD2,TRBV5-4,CASSLISGGPQTQYF,TGTGCCAGCAGCTTGATTAGCGGGGGGCCCCAGACCCAGTACTTC
TRBJ2-1,.,TRBD1,TRBV7-8,CASSLAHRTGGGEQFF,TGTGCCAGCAGCTTAGCGCATCGGACAGGGGGGGGTGAGCAGTTCTTC
TRBJ1-2,.,.,TRBV5-1,CASSVDQKTNREGYTF,TGCGCCAGCAGCGTCGATCAAAAAACAAACAGGGAAGGCTACACCTTC
TRBJ2-5,once,TRBD2,TRBV6-5,CASSQSGGQETQYF,TGTGCCAGCAGTCAGAGCGGGGGCCAAGAGACCCAGTACTTC
TRBJ2-3,.,TRBD1,TRBV7-2,CASSLVEGAGTQYF,TGTGCCAGCAGCTTAGTTGAGGGGGCCGGCACGCAGTATTTT
TRBJ2-1,.,.,TRBV6-5,CASSYSTSNEQFF,TGTGCCAGCAGTTACTCGACTAGCAATGAGCAGTTCTTC